This T cell receptor (beta chain) was documented in a study of T-cell reconstitution after alpha-beta-depleted transplantation in children. General observations from the study: Surviving recipient T cells and thymic progenitors accounted for the high day-60 TCRbeta diversity observed in some patients.

Preparation of the TCRbeta library was carried out with unique molecular identifiers. TCRdb reanalysed the PCR reads using MiXCR and keeps one entry per CDR3 protein. Here the sample spans about 110,000 distinct CDR3 sequences, about 21% being singletons. Note on this clonotype: Its matching antigen is unknown.

V was clipped by 7 bases and J by 4 bases, with 19 bases between them. CDR3 length: 15 amino acids. This TCR derives from a male patient under 10 years old who had a stem cell transplant for chronic granulomatous disease, so the T cells may come from the graft donor. The V call is TRBV12-3 or TRBV12-4, the J call TRBJ1-2, with D tentatively TRBD1 (6 bases). Here the sequenced sample was PBMCs, mostly from graft donor cells, taken 180 days after TCRalphabeta/CD19-depleted stem cell transplant. CDR3 residues: CASTLGGGQIYGYTF. For the CDR3, the DNA is TGTGCCAGCACTTTGGGTGGAGGACAGATCTATGGCTACACCTTC.